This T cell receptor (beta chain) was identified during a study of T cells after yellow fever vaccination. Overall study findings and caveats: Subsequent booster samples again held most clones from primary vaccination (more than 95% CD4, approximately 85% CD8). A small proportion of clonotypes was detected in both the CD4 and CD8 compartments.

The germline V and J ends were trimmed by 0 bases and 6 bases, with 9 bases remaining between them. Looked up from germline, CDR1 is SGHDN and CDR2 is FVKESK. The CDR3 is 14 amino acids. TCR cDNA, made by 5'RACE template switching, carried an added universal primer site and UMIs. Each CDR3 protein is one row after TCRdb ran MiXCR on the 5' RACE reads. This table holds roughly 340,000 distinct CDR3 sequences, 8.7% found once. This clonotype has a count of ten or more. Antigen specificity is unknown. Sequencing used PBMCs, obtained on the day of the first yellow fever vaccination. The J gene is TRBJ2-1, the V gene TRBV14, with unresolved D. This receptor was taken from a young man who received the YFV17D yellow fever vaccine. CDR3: CASSQDPGSNEQFF. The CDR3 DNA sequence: TGTGCCAGCAGCCAAGATCCAGGTAGCAATGAGCAGTTCTTC.